This T cell receptor beta chain was captured in a study of blood T cell repertoires in COVID-19. Germline lookup yields CDR1 SGHNT and CDR2 YENEEA. J was trimmed by 4 bases and V by 5 bases; bases with no gene match: 8. CDR3 length: 15 residues. Methods used by the authors: Amplification from reference gene primers served as the basis for estimated nucleated cell counts. The assay was immunoSEQ multiplex PCR, and TCRdb's table has in-frame clones only and misses some. V and J calls and clone size are those listed in that table; D and trimming were worked out from the DNA. The data contain about 330,000 clones, around 83% of them singletons.

The origin of this receptor is a woman aged 45-59 years with acute or convalescent COVID-19. Source material: peripheral blood. V gene TRBV11-3 combines with J gene TRBJ2-5; TRBD1 matches 9 bases. This CDR3 reads CASSLRTGDGETQYF. The CDR3 DNA reads TGTGCCAGCAGCCTCCGGACAGGGGACGGAGAGACCCAGTACTTC.